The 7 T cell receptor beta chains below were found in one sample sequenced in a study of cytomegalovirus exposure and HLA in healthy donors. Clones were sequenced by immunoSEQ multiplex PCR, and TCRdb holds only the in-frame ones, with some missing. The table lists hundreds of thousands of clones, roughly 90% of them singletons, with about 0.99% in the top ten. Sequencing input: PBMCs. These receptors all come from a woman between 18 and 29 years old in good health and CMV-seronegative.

The CDR3 spells CASSYRQGASEKLFF. The CDR3 region has the DNA TGTGCCAGCAGTTACCGACAGGGGGCATCGGAAAAACTGTTTTTT. The V gene is TRBV6-6, the J gene TRBJ1-4; 10 bases agree with TRBD1. Germline trimming cut 2 bases from V and 8 bases from J; bases unmatched to any gene: 5. The CDR3 consists of 15 residues. The germline V gene encodes CDR1 MNHNY and CDR2 SVGAGI (reference sequence).

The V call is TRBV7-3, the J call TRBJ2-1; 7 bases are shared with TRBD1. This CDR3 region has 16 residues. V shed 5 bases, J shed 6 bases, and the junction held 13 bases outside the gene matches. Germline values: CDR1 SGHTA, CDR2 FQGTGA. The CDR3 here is CASSPGQPGLLNEQFF. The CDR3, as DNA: TGTGCCAGCAGCCCGGGACAGCCCGGCCTCCTCAATGAGCAGTTCTTC. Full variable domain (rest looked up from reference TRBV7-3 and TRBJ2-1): GAGVSQTPSNKVTEKGKYVELRCDPISGHTALYWYRQSLGQGPEFLIYFQGTGAADDSGLPNDRFFAVRPEGSVSTLKIQRTERGDSAVYLCASSPGQPGLLNEQFFGPGTRLTVL.

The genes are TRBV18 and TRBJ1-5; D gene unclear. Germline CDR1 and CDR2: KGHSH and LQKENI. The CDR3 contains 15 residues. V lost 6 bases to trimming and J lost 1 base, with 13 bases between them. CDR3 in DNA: TGTGCCAGCTCCCCAGGCCCGGGAAGCAATCAGCCCCAGCATTTT. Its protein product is CASSPGPGSNQPQHF.

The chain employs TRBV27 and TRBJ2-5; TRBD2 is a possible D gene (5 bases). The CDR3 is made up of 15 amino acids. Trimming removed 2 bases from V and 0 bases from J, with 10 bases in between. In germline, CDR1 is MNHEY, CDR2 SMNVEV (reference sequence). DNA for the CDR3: TGTGCCAGCAGTTTAAGCGTGGACTACCAAGAGACCCAGTACTTC. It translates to CASSLSVDYQETQYF.

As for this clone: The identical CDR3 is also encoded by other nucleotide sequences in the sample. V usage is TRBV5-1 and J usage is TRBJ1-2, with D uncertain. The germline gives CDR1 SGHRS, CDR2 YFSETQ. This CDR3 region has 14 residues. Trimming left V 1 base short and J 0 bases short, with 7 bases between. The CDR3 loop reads CASSLRGANYGYTF. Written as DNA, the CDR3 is TGCGCCAGCAGCTTGCGAGGAGCTAACTATGGCTACACCTTC.

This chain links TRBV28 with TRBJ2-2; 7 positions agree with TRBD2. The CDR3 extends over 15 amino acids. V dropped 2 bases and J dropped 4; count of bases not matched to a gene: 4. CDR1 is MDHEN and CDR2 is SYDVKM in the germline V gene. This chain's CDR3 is CASSLGLVPTGELFF. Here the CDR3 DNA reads TGTGCCAGCAGTTTAGGACTAGTGCCCACCGGGGAGCTGTTTTTT.

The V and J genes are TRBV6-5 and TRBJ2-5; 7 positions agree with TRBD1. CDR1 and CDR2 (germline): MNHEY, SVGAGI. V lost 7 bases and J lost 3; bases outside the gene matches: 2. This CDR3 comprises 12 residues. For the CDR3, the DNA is TGTGCCAGCAAAGGGACAGAAGAGACCCAGTACTTC. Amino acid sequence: CASKGTEETQYF.